A single sample is the source of the 20 T cell receptor beta chains below, sequenced in a study of T cell responses to AZD1222 COVID-19 vaccine. The table came from immunoSEQ multiplex PCR; TCRdb's copy has only in-frame clones and leaves some out. The sample shows about 150,000 clones, approximately 85% of them seen only once. The sample in question was peripheral blood, obtained on day 0 of AZD1222 vaccination. These receptors all come from an adult in good health.

There are a few counts of this clone. The chain combines TRBV6-5 with TRBJ1-5; a weak D match, TRBD1 (6 bases). V dropped 6 bases and J dropped 4 bases, with 10 bases sitting between them. The CDR3 is 13 amino acids. CDR1 is MNHEY, CDR2 SVGAGI, per germline. Here the CDR3 reads CASSRGWNQPQHF. In DNA, the CDR3 is TGTGCCAGCAGCAGGGGATGGAATCAGCCCCAGCATTTT.

The CDR3 here is CATSDLDTGELFF. CDR3 DNA sequence: TGTGCCACCAGTGATTTGGACACCGGGGAGCTGTTTTTT. This chain links TRBV24-1 with TRBJ2-2; D unresolved. Per germline, CDR1 KGHDR and CDR2 SFDVKD. The CDR3 consists of 13 residues. V was cut by 0 bases and J by 3 bases, with 1 base left in between.

This chain uses TRBV27 with TRBJ2-6; D might be TRBD1 (6 bases). This CDR3 comprises 14 residues. Trimming cost V 8 bases and J 4 bases, with 12 bases left between them. Germline-derived CDR1 and CDR2 are MNHEY and SMNVEV (reference sequence). The CDR3 nucleotides read TGTGCCAGCTCCATCGGGACAGGGGCCAACGTCCTGACTTTC. Translating it yields CASSIGTGANVLTF.

The chain recombines TRBV6-1 with TRBJ1-4; tentatively, D is TRBD1 (5 bases). The germline V and J ends were trimmed by 6 bases and 11 bases, with 19 bases remaining between them. CDR3 length equals 14 residues. From germline, CDR1 is MNHNS and CDR2 SASEGT. In DNA form, the CDR3 reads TGTGCCAGCAGCCTGGGGAGGGACGATGGTAAACTGTTTTTT. Translation: CASSLGRDDGKLFF.

This clone was picked up a small number of times. This sequence joins TRBV5-1 and TRBJ2-5, with 7 bases matching TRBD1. The CDR3 covers 15 residues. CDR1 SGHRS and CDR2 YFSETQ come from the germline V gene. With V trimmed by 3 bases and J by 1 base, 6 bases remained unmatched. The CDR3 protein is CASSSTGILQETQYF. CDR3 DNA: TGCGCCAGCAGCTCGACAGGGATACTCCAAGAGACCCAGTACTTC.

The chain couples TRBV29-1 to TRBJ2-3; D could derive from TRBD1 or TRBD2 (5 bases each). This CDR3 has 16 residues. Germline CDR1 SQVTM, CDR2 ANQGSEA. Between the trimmed V and J ends, which lost 0 bases and 7 bases, there was a span of 20 bases. The CDR3 sequence is CSVEDRDRPQFYTQYF. CDR3 nucleotides: TGCAGCGTTGAAGATAGGGACCGACCCCAGTTTTATACGCAGTATTTT.

The chain uses TRBV2 and TRBJ2-3; D remains unclear. This CDR3 is 13 amino acids long. The germline gives CDR1 SNHLY, CDR2 FYNNEI. Trimming left V 5 bases short and J 6 bases short, with 12 bases between. In DNA form, the CDR3 reads TGTGCCAGCAGTCCCCTACTTGCGGATACGCAGTATTTT. Translation gives CASSPLLADTQYF.

This clone showed up just once. CDR3: CARRRCHGGYTF. CDR3 DNA sequence: TGTGCCAGAAGACGCTGTCATGGCGGCTACACCTTC. This chain links TRBV5-3 with TRBJ1-2; D gene uncertain. TRBV5-3 is placed among ORFs of uncertain function. Trimming left V 5 bases short and J 8 bases short, with 13 bases between. The CDR3 covers 12 residues.

The sample holds a few counts of this clone. This chain uses TRBV19 with TRBJ1-2; 7 nucleotides agree with TRBD1. Germline loops: CDR1 LNHDA, CDR2 SQIVND (reference sequence). The CDR3 covers 12 residues. Trimming took 4 bases from V and 4 from J; bases not matched to a gene: 0. CDR3 in amino acids: CASSTGGYGYTF. The CDR3 DNA is TGTGCCAGTAGTACAGGGGGCTATGGCTACACCTTC.

This chain links TRBV7-2 with TRBJ2-7; possible D gene TRBD1, 5 bases. Germline V gene data show CDR1 as SGHTA and CDR2 as FQGNSA. This CDR3 spans 12 amino acids. Trimming shortened V by 3 bases and J by 3 bases, and 6 bases separated the two germline ends. The CDR3 here is CASSFDSYEQYF. As DNA, the CDR3 is TGTGCCAGCAGCTTCGACAGCTACGAGCAGTACTTC. Combining the CDR3 with reference TRBV7-2 and TRBJ2-7 gives the whole variable domain GAGVSQSPSNKVTEKGKDVELRCDPISGHTALYWYRQSLGQGLEFLIYFQGNSAPDKSGLPSDRFSAERTGGSVSTLTIQRTQQEDSAVYLCASSFDSYEQYFGPGTRLTVT.

V gene TRBV9 combines with J gene TRBJ2-1; TRBD2 matches 9 bases. V lost 0 bases to trimming and J lost 4 bases; unmatched junction nucleotides: 5. Looked up from germline, CDR1 is SGDLS and CDR2 is YYNGEE. The length of the CDR3 is 16 residues. The CDR3 sequence is CASSVEAGGPYNEQFF. The CDR3 DNA follows: TGTGCCAGCAGCGTAGAGGCGGGAGGGCCGTACAATGAGCAGTTCTTC.

The J gene is TRBJ1-5, the V gene TRBV5-1, with D possibly being TRBD1 (5 bases). The CDR3 has 14 amino acids. Trimming cost V 1 base and J 3 bases, with 8 bases left between them. Germline CDR1 and CDR2: SGHRS and YFSETQ. The DNA for the CDR3 is TGCGCCAGCAGCTTGAACGGGGCCAATCAGCCCCAGCATTTT. Encoded protein: CASSLNGANQPQHF.

As regards this clone: Other DNA sequences from this sample encode an identical CDR3 as well. This chain connects TRBV9 to TRBJ1-3; D gene unclear. The germline gives CDR1 SGDLS, CDR2 YYNGEE. There are 16 residues in the CDR3. The V end lost 0 bases, the J end lost 0 bases, and 10 bases lay between the germline ends. The CDR3 sequence is CASSVGGRSSGNTIYF. CDR3 DNA: TGTGCCAGCAGCGTAGGAGGACGAAGCTCTGGAAACACCATATATTTT.

V gene TRBV6-6 combines with J gene TRBJ1-6, with TRBD1 matching over 8 bases. V shed 5 bases and J 9 bases; nucleotides not matched to a gene: 9. CDR1 is MNHNY and CDR2 is SVGAGI in the germline V gene (reference sequence). The CDR3 runs to 15 residues. The CDR3 spells CASSKGTGGSSPLHF. The CDR3 coding sequence is TGTGCCAGCAGTAAAGGGACAGGTGGTAGTTCACCCCTCCACTTT.

The V and J genes are TRBV30 and TRBJ1-3; a weak D match, TRBD1 (6 bases). Trimming shortened V by 3 bases and J by 0 bases, and 12 bases separated the two germline ends. This CDR3 contains 15 residues. The germline CDR1 and CDR2 sequences are GTSNPN and SVGIG (reference sequence). The CDR3 coding sequence is TGTGCCTGGAGACGGGACACCAACTCTGGAAACACCATATATTTT. Residues: CAWRRDTNSGNTIYF.

V is TRBV5-1 and J is TRBJ1-5; 11 bases are shared with TRBD1. CDR1 is SGHRS, CDR2 YFSETQ, per germline. This CDR3 region has 15 residues. V shed 4 bases and J 7 bases; nucleotides not matched to a gene: 7. DNA of the CDR3: TGCGCCAGCAGCCCCGGACAGGGGGCGACGCAGCCCCAGCATTTT. This sequence encodes CASSPGQGATQPQHF.

Comments on this clone: This sample also contains other DNA sequences that code for the same CDR3. The chain recombines TRBV27 with TRBJ1-2, with 7 bases fitting TRBD1. With 5 bases clipped from V and 4 bases from J, the junction kept 7 bases outside the gene matches. CDR1 and CDR2 from the germline V gene are MNHEY and SMNVEV (reference sequence). The CDR3 length is 14 residues. DNA for the CDR3: TGTGCCAGCAGTCCCAGACAGGGCCTCTATGGCTACACCTTC. Its translation is CASSPRQGLYGYTF.

J is TRBJ2-1 and V is TRBV4-1, with D perhaps TRBD2 (5 bases). V was trimmed by 0 bases and J by 9 bases, leaving 30 bases between them. The CDR3 runs 20 residues. Germline CDR1 is MGHRA and CDR2 is YSYEKL. The DNA for the CDR3 is TGCGCCAGCAGCCAAGATGAGGGTGGCCCGGACCGGGTATCAATAGGTGAGCAGTTCTTC. This translates into CASSQDEGGPDRVSIGEQFF.

The chain links TRBV6-5 to TRBJ2-1; 15 nucleotides line up with TRBD2. Germline loops: CDR1 MNHEY, CDR2 SVGAGI. After removal of 4 bases from V and 8 bases from J, the junction contained 3 bases not matched to a gene. The CDR3 is 15 residues long. CDR3 in DNA: TGTGCCAGCAGTTTGGGACTAGCGGGAGGCTATGAGCAGTTCTTC. Its protein is CASSLGLAGGYEQFF.

In this sample, this clone turned up a few times. The chain employs TRBV5-1 and TRBJ1-2; unclear D gene. This CDR3 is 14 amino acids long. Germline-derived CDR1 and CDR2 are SGHRS and YFSETQ. V was trimmed by 4 bases and J by 3 bases, leaving 13 bases between them. The DNA for the CDR3 is TGCGCCAGCAGCCCCACGCCGAGGGACTATGGCTACACCTTC. Protein product: CASSPTPRDYGYTF.